This record looks at one T cell receptor beta chain sequence and its context. The data stem from a study of blood T cells in healthy people across ages. CDR3 length equals 15 residues. V trimming: 4 bases; J trimming: 5 bases; junction bases outside the gene matches: 4. Germline V gives CDR1 ENHRY, CDR2 SYGVKD. A J-beta primer mix and a sample-barcoded 5' primer were used in a second PCR of roughly 6 to 11 cycles. MiXCR, run by TCRdb on the 5' RACE reads, gives a single entry per CDR3 protein. The data hold about 630,000 distinct CDR3 sequences, with roughly 21% observed a single time. The chain carries TRBV10-3 and TRBJ2-5, with 13 positions matching TRBD2. Sequencing was carried out using blood. The clonotype originates from a man aged 70-80 years in good health. CDR3 sequence (DNA): TGTGCCATCAGTGGGACTAGCGGGAGTCGGGAGACCCAGTACTTC. It codes for CAISGTSGSRETQYF.